The clone carrying this TCR beta chain was counted at least ten times. The sample belongs to a study of Graves' ophthalmopathy and Graves' hyperthyroidism. RNA transcripts provided the template for amplifying TCR beta CDR3 regions. An initial RT-PCR round employing HTBI primers preceded a second-round multiplex PCR. TCRdb independently ran MiXCR on the multiplex PCR reads; one entry per CDR3 protein. The table shows over 450,000 distinct CDR3 sequences, with about 15% occurring only once. V was clipped by 0 bases and J by 5 bases, with 19 bases between them. Germline CDR1 and CDR2: DFQATT and SNEGSKA (reference sequence). This CDR3 is 16 amino acids long.

The specimen was blood. The sequence was collected from a woman in her 30s with Graves' ophthalmopathy. The chain combines TRBV20-1 with TRBJ2-5, with a possible D match to TRBD1 (6 bases). DNA of the CDR3: TGCAGTGCTAGAGATAAGGACCAGGGGAGTTTGGAGACCCAGTACTTC. Translation: CSARDKDQGSLETQYF.